A single sample is the source of the 25 T cell receptor beta chains below, sequenced in a study of shared clonotypes between healthy human individuals. TCRdb's copy holds only in-frame clones and misses some; the assay was immunoSEQ multiplex PCR. This table has fewer than 3 million clones, about 90% appearing once. Sequencing was performed on naive CD4+ T cells from PBMCs. Sample subset: CD45RA+ positively selected. The receptors stem from a man aged 18 to 29 in good health. Some clones in this sample may be carry-over from other donors' samples.

The chain employs TRBV19 and TRBJ2-6; TRBD2 agrees at 13 bases. Germline CDR1 LNHDA, CDR2 SQIVND (reference sequence). The V gene end was trimmed by 5 bases and the J gene end by 0 bases; junction bases not matched to a gene: 7. The CDR3 contains 19 residues. The CDR3 DNA reads as TGTGCCAGTAGTCCGGGACTAGCGGGACGGCCCTCTGGGGCCAACGTCCTGACTTTC. Translating gives CASSPGLAGRPSGANVLTF. Full variable domain (remainder filled in from reference TRBV19 and TRBJ2-6): DGGITQSPKYLFRKEGQNVTLSCEQNLNHDAMYWYRQDPGQGLRLIYYSQIVNDFQKGDIAEGYSVSREKKESFPLTVTSAQKNPTAFYLCASSPGLAGRPSGANVLTFGAGSRLTVL.

This clone was detected a few times. In the same sample, other DNA sequences code for this CDR3. This chain uses TRBV5-1 with TRBJ2-3; 9 bases fit TRBD1. V shed 0 bases and J 0 bases; nucleotides not matched to a gene: 2. The CDR3 covers 16 residues. The germline V gene encodes CDR1 SGHRS and CDR2 YFSETQ. The CDR3: CASSLAGTGSTDTQYF. CDR3 DNA sequence: TGCGCCAGCAGCTTGGCCGGGACAGGGAGCACAGATACGCAGTATTTT.

Only a few counts were recorded for this clone. The chain recombines TRBV7-3 with TRBJ1-1; D is perhaps TRBD1 (5 bases). CDR3 length: 15 residues. From germline, CDR1 is SGHTA and CDR2 FQGTGA. Trimming took 5 bases from V and 1 from J, leaving 14 bases between them. The DNA for the CDR3 is TGTGCCAGCAGCCGTGGTGGGGGAGAGAACACTGAAGCTTTCTTT. It codes for CASSRGGGENTEAFF.

This clone was seen more than once but under ten times. Different DNA sequences within this sample yield the same CDR3. The V call is TRBV28, the J call TRBJ1-1; D is unclear. The CDR3 loop spans 13 amino acids. V shed 3 bases and J shed 1 base, with 6 bases lying between them. Germline assignment: CDR1 MDHEN and CDR2 SYDVKM. The DNA for the CDR3 is TGTGCCAGCAGTTTCCGGGGGAACACTGAAGCTTTCTTT. As protein: CASSFRGNTEAFF.

V is TRBV19 and J is TRBJ1-2; D not certain. V was trimmed by 5 bases and J by 8 bases, leaving 21 bases between them. This CDR3 has 15 amino acids. Per germline, CDR1 LNHDA and CDR2 SQIVND (reference sequence). The CDR3 region is CASSPAPSQIGGYTF. The DNA for the CDR3 is TGTGCCAGTAGTCCAGCCCCGTCCCAGATCGGGGGCTACACCTTC.

As regards this clone: The same CDR3 arises from other DNA sequences in this sample as well. The rearrangement uses TRBV6-5 and TRBJ2-7; 11 bases agree with TRBD2. The CDR3 contains 13 residues. CDR1 is MNHEY and CDR2 is SVGAGI in the germline V gene. V trimming: 8 bases; J trimming: 1 base; junction bases outside the gene matches: 1. CDR3 coding DNA: TGTGCCAGCCGGACTAGCGGGTCCTACGAGCAGTACTTC. It encodes CASRTSGSYEQYF.

CDR3 bases: TGTGCCAGCTCCCGGACAGGGATCGGGGACTATGGCTACACCTTC. Translating it yields CASSRTGIGDYGYTF. The V gene is TRBV18, the J gene TRBJ1-2; TRBD1 matches at 8 bases. The junction had 9 bases not matched to a gene; V was cut back by 6 bases and J by 3 bases. The CDR3 length is 15 residues. The germline gives CDR1 KGHSH, CDR2 LQKENI.

The chain links TRBV15 to TRBJ1-1, with D possibly matching TRBD1 (6 bases). The CDR3 length is 14 residues. Trimming took off 1 base at V and 4 bases at J, with 10 bases between the two ends. Germline V gene data show CDR1 as LNHNV and CDR2 as YYDKDF (reference sequence). The CDR3 DNA reads TGTGCCACCAGCAGAGGCCAGGGGAGCACTGAAGCTTTCTTT. Translating it yields CATSRGQGSTEAFF.

This clone occurred once. This rearrangement joins TRBV18 to TRBJ2-5; D is perhaps TRBD2 (5 bases). CDR1 and CDR2 (germline): KGHSH, LQKENI. The V end lost 6 bases, the J end lost 5 bases, and 13 bases lay between the germline ends. The length of the CDR3 is 13 residues. The CDR3 nucleotides are TGTGCCAGCTCCGCGGGCGATTCGGAGACCCAGTACTTC. It is translated as CASSAGDSETQYF.

CDR3 bases: TGTGCCAGCAGGAAGGCGTCTCCAGGAAACACCATATATTTT. This translates into CASRKASPGNTIYF. The chain couples TRBV28 to TRBJ1-3; no clear D. Germline lookup yields CDR1 MDHEN and CDR2 SYDVKM. The CDR3 has 14 amino acids. Trimming left V 6 bases short and J 4 bases short, with 13 bases between.

The rearrangement links TRBV10-2 to TRBJ2-1; TRBD2 agrees at 10 bases. With 3 bases clipped from V and 3 bases from J, the junction kept 5 bases outside the gene matches. CDR3 length: 16 amino acids. Germline loops: CDR1 WSHSY, CDR2 SAAADI. CDR3 nucleotides: TGCGCCAGCAGTGAATGGGGGACTAGCGACTACAATGAGCAGTTCTTC. It yields the protein CASSEWGTSDYNEQFF.

The chain combines TRBV6-1 with TRBJ2-7, with no clear D. Per the germline V gene, CDR1 is MNHNS and CDR2 is SASEGT. Trimming shortened V by 2 bases and J by 6 bases, and 8 bases separated the two germline ends. This CDR3 region has 12 residues. The CDR3 sequence: CASSEWLTEQYF. For the CDR3, the DNA is TGTGCCAGCAGTGAATGGCTAACCGAGCAGTACTTC.

The chain links TRBV7-6 to TRBJ1-5, with D hard to call. V dropped 4 bases and J dropped 6 bases, with 19 bases sitting between them. The CDR3 runs 16 residues. CDR1 is SGHVS, CDR2 FNYEAQ, per germline. The CDR3 DNA is TGTGCCAGCAGCTCCTATGAAGGGAGATTTGGTCAGCCCCAGCATTTT. This gives the protein CASSSYEGRFGQPQHF.

The chain has TRBV12-5 and TRBJ1-1; no definite D call. The V and J ends lost 6 bases and 5 bases respectively, with 10 bases between them. Per germline, CDR1 LGHNT and CDR2 FRNRAP. The CDR3 totals 12 residues. CDR3 DNA sequence: TGTGCTAGTGGAAATTGGGGTACTGAAGCTTTCTTT. Residues: CASGNWGTEAFF.

The gene calls are TRBV5-6 and TRBJ1-2; 7 bases line up with TRBD1. The ends lost 2 bases at V and 2 bases at J; junction bases unmatched: 3. This CDR3 comprises 14 residues. CDR1 SGHDT and CDR2 YYEEEE come from the germline V gene. This CDR3 is CASSLQGMNYGYTF. The CDR3 DNA sequence: TGTGCCAGCAGCTTACAGGGGATGAACTATGGCTACACCTTC.

This clone was seen just once. V and J are TRBV19 and TRBJ2-5; perhaps TRBD1 as D (5 bases). Trimming cost V 8 bases and J 2 bases, with 15 bases left between them. The CDR3 covers 14 residues. Germline lookup yields CDR1 LNHDA and CDR2 SQIVND (reference sequence). The CDR3, as DNA: TGTGCCAGTCCGTACTGGGGCCGTCAAGAGACCCAGTACTTC. Amino acid sequence: CASPYWGRQETQYF.

The chain couples TRBV19 to TRBJ1-3, with D hard to call. The germline V gene encodes CDR1 LNHDA and CDR2 SQIVND (reference sequence). The CDR3 sequence is 15 residues long. V shed 3 bases and J shed 0 bases, with 9 bases lying between them. The CDR3 sequence: CASSMVGTSGNTIYF. The CDR3 DNA sequence: TGTGCCAGTAGTATGGTCGGTACCTCTGGAAACACCATATATTTT.

The rearrangement joins TRBV28 to TRBJ2-7, with 9 bases identical to TRBD1. This CDR3 region has 15 residues. The V and J ends lost 5 bases and 4 bases, in that order; junction bases with no gene match: 9. The V gene's germline CDR1 is MDHEN and CDR2 SYDVKM. The CDR3 spells CASSKTGTGRYEQYF. In DNA, the CDR3 is TGTGCCAGCAGTAAGACCGGGACAGGGCGATACGAGCAGTACTTC.

With regard to this clone: The same CDR3 can be traced to other DNA sequences in this sample. J is TRBJ1-5 and V is TRBV30; D remains unclear. The CDR3 has 13 residues. Between the trimmed V and J ends, which lost 2 bases and 3 bases, there was a span of 8 bases. Germline V gives CDR1 GTSNPN, CDR2 SVGIG (reference sequence). The CDR3 DNA follows: TGTGCCTGGAGTCTGGGTTCCAATCAGCCCCAGCATTTT. Protein sequence: CAWSLGSNQPQHF. Full variable domain (missing parts from reference TRBV30 and TRBJ1-5): SQTIHQWPATLVQPVGSPLSLECTVEGTSNPNLYWYRQAAGRGLQLLFYSVGIGQISSEVPQNLSASRPQDRQFILSSKKLLLSDSGFYLCAWSLGSNQPQHFGDGTRLSIL.

V is TRBV9 and J is TRBJ2-7; D is tentatively TRBD1 or TRBD2 (6 bases each). CDR1 SGDLS and CDR2 YYNGEE come from the germline V gene. Trimming removed 1 base at V and 7 bases at J, with 15 bases between. The CDR3 spans 14 residues. In DNA form, the CDR3 reads TGTGCCAGCAGCGTATGGGGGGCGTCTAGGGAGCAGTACTTC. This encodes CASSVWGASREQYF.

This sequence joins TRBV6-1 and TRBJ2-7; D is perhaps TRBD2 (8 bases). V was trimmed by 5 bases and J by 4 bases, leaving 12 bases between them. The length of the CDR3 is 13 residues. CDR1 MNHNS and CDR2 SASEGT come from the germline V gene. The CDR3 sequence is CASSLAGQYEQYF. Here the CDR3 DNA reads TGTGCCAGCAGTTTAGCGGGACAGTACGAGCAGTACTTC.

The rearrangement joins TRBV6-6 to TRBJ1-1, with D possibly matching TRBD1 (5 bases). CDR3 length: 15 residues. Per the germline V gene, CDR1 is MNHNY and CDR2 is SVGAGI (reference sequence). The V end lost 2 bases, the J end lost 3 bases, and 13 bases lay between the germline ends. The CDR3 region has the DNA TGTGCCAGCAGTTACGCGACCGCGGGGGACACTGAAGCTTTCTTT. Residues: CASSYATAGDTEAFF.

In regard to this clone: Other DNA sequences in this specimen translate into the identical CDR3. This rearrangement joins TRBV6-1 to TRBJ1-5, with D hard to call. The length of the CDR3 is 13 residues. The germline V gene encodes CDR1 MNHNS and CDR2 SASEGT. Between the trimmed V and J ends, which lost 6 bases and 0 bases, there was a span of 6 bases. In DNA, the CDR3 is TGTGCCAGCAGAGGGAATAGCAATCAGCCCCAGCATTTT. It is translated as CASRGNSNQPQHF.

This chain uses TRBV6-1 with TRBJ1-5; D gene uncertain. V dropped 1 base and J dropped 5 bases, with 6 bases sitting between them. The CDR3 extends over 13 amino acids. The germline V gene encodes CDR1 MNHNS and CDR2 SASEGT. Here the CDR3 DNA reads TGTGCCAGCAGTGAAGAGAGGTATCAGCCCCAGCATTTT. This translates into CASSEERYQPQHF.

The rearrangement links TRBV11-2 to TRBJ2-1; maybe TRBD2 (5 bases). CDR1 is SGHAT, CDR2 FQNNGV, per germline. The CDR3 runs to 16 residues. V was trimmed by 5 bases and J by 7 bases, leaving 21 bases between them. The CDR3 loop reads CASSPLAGPTRNEQFF. CDR3 DNA: TGTGCCAGCAGCCCCTTAGCCGGGCCTACTAGAAATGAGCAGTTCTTC.